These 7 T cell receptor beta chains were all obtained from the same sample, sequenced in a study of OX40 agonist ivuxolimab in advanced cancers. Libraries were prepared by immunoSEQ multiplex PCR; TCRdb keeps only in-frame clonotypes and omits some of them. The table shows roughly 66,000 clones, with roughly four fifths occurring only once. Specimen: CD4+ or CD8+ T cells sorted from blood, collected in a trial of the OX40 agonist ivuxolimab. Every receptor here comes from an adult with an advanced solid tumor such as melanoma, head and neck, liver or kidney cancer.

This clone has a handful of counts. CDR3 in amino acids: CAWTPIGTVQETQYF. CDR3 nucleotide sequence: TGTGCCTGGACTCCCATAGGGACAGTCCAAGAGACCCAGTACTTC. V is TRBV30 and J is TRBJ2-5, with 7 nucleotides matching TRBD1. CDR1 GTSNPN and CDR2 SVGIG come from the germline V gene (reference sequence). V was clipped by 4 bases and J by 1 base; unmatched bases: 9. The CDR3 spans 15 residues.

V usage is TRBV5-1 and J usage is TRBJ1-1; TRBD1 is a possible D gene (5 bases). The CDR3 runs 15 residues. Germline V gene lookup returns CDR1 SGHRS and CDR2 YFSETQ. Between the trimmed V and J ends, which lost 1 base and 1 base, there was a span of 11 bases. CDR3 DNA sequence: TGCGCCAGCAGCTTGAGGTGGGGCGGGAACACTGAAGCTTTCTTT. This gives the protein CASSLRWGGNTEAFF.

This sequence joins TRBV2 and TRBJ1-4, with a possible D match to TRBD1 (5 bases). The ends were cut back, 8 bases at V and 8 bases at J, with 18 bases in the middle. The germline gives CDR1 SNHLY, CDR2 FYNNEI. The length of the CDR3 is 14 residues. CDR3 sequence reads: CASYPGPINEKLFF. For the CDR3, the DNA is TGTGCCAGCTACCCGGGACCAATTAACGAAAAACTGTTTTTT. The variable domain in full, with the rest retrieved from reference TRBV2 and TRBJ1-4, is EPEVTQTPSHQVTQMGQEVILRCVPISNHLYFYWYRQILGQKVEFLVSFYNNEISEKSEIFDDQFSVERPDGSNFTLKIRSTKLEDSAMYFCASYPGPINEKLFFGSGTQLSVL.

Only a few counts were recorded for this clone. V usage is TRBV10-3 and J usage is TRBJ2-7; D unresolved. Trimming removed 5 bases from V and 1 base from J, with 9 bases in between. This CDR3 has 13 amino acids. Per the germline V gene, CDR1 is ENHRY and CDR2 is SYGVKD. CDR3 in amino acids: CAISIVRSYEQYF. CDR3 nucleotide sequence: TGTGCCATCAGTATAGTCCGTTCCTACGAGCAGTACTTC.

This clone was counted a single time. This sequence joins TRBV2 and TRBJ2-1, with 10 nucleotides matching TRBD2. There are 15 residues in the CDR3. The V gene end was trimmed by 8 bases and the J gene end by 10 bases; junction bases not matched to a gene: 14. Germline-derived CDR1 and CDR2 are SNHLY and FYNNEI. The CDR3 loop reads CASRWLAGVSYEQFF. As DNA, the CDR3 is TGTGCCAGCCGATGGCTAGCGGGAGTATCTTACGAGCAGTTCTTC.

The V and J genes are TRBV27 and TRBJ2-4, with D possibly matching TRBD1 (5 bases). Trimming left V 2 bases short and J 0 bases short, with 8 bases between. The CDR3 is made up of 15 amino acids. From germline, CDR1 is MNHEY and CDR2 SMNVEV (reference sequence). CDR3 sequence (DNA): TGTGCCAGCAGTTTAGGGGCCCTAGCCAAAAACATTCAGTACTTC. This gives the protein CASSLGALAKNIQYF.

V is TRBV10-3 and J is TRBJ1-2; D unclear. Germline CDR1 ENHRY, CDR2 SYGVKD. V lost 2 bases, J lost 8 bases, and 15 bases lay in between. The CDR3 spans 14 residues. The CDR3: CAISEQPGSEGYTF. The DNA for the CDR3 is TGTGCCATCAGTGAGCAGCCAGGATCGGAAGGCTACACCTTC.